These T cell receptor beta chains were read from a single sample in a study of early T cells in non-severe SARS-CoV-2 infection. TCRdb passed the 5' RACE reads through MiXCR, listing each CDR3 protein once. This table holds more than 50,000 distinct CDR3 sequences, about 9.1% found once. Sequenced input: whole blood. These receptors all stem from an adult who was a healthcare worker with PCR-confirmed SARS-CoV-2 infection or an uninfected control (not recorded which). Both conserved end residues are part of each CDR3. D genes are given only for firm matches. Where a row states a size, it is once, few, many or the class of an expanded clone; other rows omit it.

d_call: TRBD2; j_call: TRBJ2-3; v_call: TRBV12-3/TRBV12-4; clone_size: many; cdr3_nt: TGTGCCAGCAGTGTAGGACTAGCGATCGCAGATACGCAGTATTTT; cdr3_aa: CASSVGLAIADTQYF
d_call: TRBD2; j_call: TRBJ2-7; v_call: TRBV20-1; clone_size: many; cdr3_nt: TGCAGTGCATACGGGGAGGGGAACGAGCAGTACTTC; cdr3_aa: CSAYGEGNEQYF
d_call: -; j_call: TRBJ1-1; v_call: TRBV30; clone_size: -; cdr3_nt: TGTGCCTGGATTTACGGACCGTTCAAAGCTTTCTTT; cdr3_aa: CAWIYGPFKAFF
d_call: -; j_call: TRBJ2-7; v_call: TRBV29-1; clone_size: -; cdr3_nt: TGCAGCGTTTGGGACACAAACTCCTACGAGCAGTACTTC; cdr3_aa: CSVWDTNSYEQYF
d_call: -; j_call: TRBJ2-7; v_call: TRBV6-5; clone_size: many; cdr3_nt: TGTGCCAGCAGTTACTCTGGCGGGATCCACGAGCAGTACTTC; cdr3_aa: CASSYSGGIHEQYF
d_call: -; j_call: TRBJ2-3; v_call: TRBV7-8; clone_size: -; cdr3_nt: TGTGCCAGCAGCTTACTCAGGAGCACAGATACGCAGTATTTT; cdr3_aa: CASSLLRSTDTQYF
d_call: -; j_call: TRBJ1-3; v_call: TRBV18; clone_size: -; cdr3_nt: TGTGCCATAAAAGCTGCTTCTGGAAACACCATATATTTT; cdr3_aa: CAIKAASGNTIYF
d_call: -; j_call: TRBJ2-7; v_call: TRBV5-4; clone_size: many; cdr3_nt: TGTGCCAGCAGCCCCGGTCTCCCCTACGAGCAGTACTTC; cdr3_aa: CASSPGLPYEQYF
d_call: -; j_call: TRBJ1-5; v_call: TRBV4-2; clone_size: -; cdr3_nt: TGTGCCAGCAGCCAAGATGACGGGAATCAGCCCCAGCATTTT; cdr3_aa: CASSQDDGNQPQHF
d_call: TRBD1; j_call: TRBJ2-7; v_call: TRBV12-3/TRBV12-4; clone_size: few; cdr3_nt: TGTGCCAGCAGTTTAACAGGACAGGGCTCCTACGAGCAGTACTTC; cdr3_aa: CASSLTGQGSYEQYF
d_call: -; j_call: TRBJ1-2; v_call: TRBV5-4; clone_size: many; cdr3_nt: TGTGCCAGCAGCTTACAGGGTTTCTATGGCTACACCTTC; cdr3_aa: CASSLQGFYGYTF
d_call: TRBD1; j_call: TRBJ2-3; v_call: TRBV3-1; clone_size: -; cdr3_nt: TGTGCCAGCAGCCTCCCGGGACAGGGGAAGGATACGCAGTATTTT; cdr3_aa: CASSLPGQGKDTQYF
d_call: -; j_call: TRBJ1-6; v_call: TRBV4-3; clone_size: few; cdr3_nt: TGCGCCAGCAGCCAAGTCCTAGGGCTTTCACCCCTCCACTTT; cdr3_aa: CASSQVLGLSPLHF
d_call: TRBD1; j_call: TRBJ1-5; v_call: TRBV6-2/TRBV6-3; clone_size: many; cdr3_nt: TGTGCCAGCAGCGGGACAGGGCCGCCTCAGCCCCAGCATTTT; cdr3_aa: CASSGTGPPQPQHF
d_call: TRBD2; j_call: TRBJ2-2; v_call: TRBV7-7; clone_size: few; cdr3_nt: TGTGCCAGCAGCGCCGGGACTAGCCACACCGGGGAGCTGTTTTTT; cdr3_aa: CASSAGTSHTGELFF
d_call: -; j_call: TRBJ1-6; v_call: TRBV5-8; clone_size: many; cdr3_nt: TGCGCCAGCAGCTCTGACCCGCGCAACCTCCACTTT; cdr3_aa: CASSSDPRNLHF
d_call: -; j_call: TRBJ2-1; v_call: TRBV5-1; clone_size: few; cdr3_nt: TGCGCCAGCAGGCTTAGGACGGATGAGCAGTTCTTC; cdr3_aa: CASRLRTDEQFF
d_call: -; j_call: TRBJ2-5; v_call: TRBV12-3/TRBV12-4; clone_size: many; cdr3_nt: TGTGCCAGCGGGGCCTACCAAGAGACCCAGTACTTC; cdr3_aa: CASGAYQETQYF
d_call: -; j_call: TRBJ2-7; v_call: TRBV20-1; clone_size: many; cdr3_nt: TGCAGTGCTAGAGGGCGGGATTACGAGCAGTACTTC; cdr3_aa: CSARGRDYEQYF
d_call: -; j_call: TRBJ2-7; v_call: TRBV7-2; clone_size: few; cdr3_nt: TGTGCCAGCAGTCGACAGGCCATCTACGAGCAGTACTTC; cdr3_aa: CASSRQAIYEQYF
d_call: -; j_call: TRBJ2-5; v_call: TRBV19; clone_size: many; cdr3_nt: TGTGCCAGTAGTATAACCGGGTTCGAGACCCAGTACTTC; cdr3_aa: CASSITGFETQYF
d_call: -; j_call: TRBJ2-1; v_call: TRBV5-1; clone_size: many; cdr3_nt: TGCGCCAGCAGCTTGAAATCCGGGAGCGGGTCCTACAATGAGCAGTTCTTC; cdr3_aa: CASSLKSGSGSYNEQFF
d_call: -; j_call: TRBJ2-2; v_call: TRBV11-2; clone_size: many; cdr3_nt: TGTGCCAGCAGCTACAACGAGCCCGGGGAGCTGTTTTTT; cdr3_aa: CASSYNEPGELFF
d_call: -; j_call: TRBJ1-1; v_call: TRBV18; clone_size: few; cdr3_nt: TGTGCCAGCTCAAACGGCTGGGCGGACACTGAAGCTTTCTTT; cdr3_aa: CASSNGWADTEAFF
d_call: -; j_call: TRBJ1-2; v_call: TRBV11-2; clone_size: -; cdr3_nt: TGTGCCAGCAGCCCAGAATCCAGGGCGCGCTACACCTTC; cdr3_aa: CASSPESRARYTF
d_call: TRBD1; j_call: TRBJ1-1; v_call: TRBV6-5; clone_size: many; cdr3_nt: TGTGCCAGCAGCCCTTCACAGGGGGTGGCTGAAGCTTTCTTT; cdr3_aa: CASSPSQGVAEAFF
d_call: -; j_call: TRBJ1-1; v_call: TRBV10-3; clone_size: many; cdr3_nt: TGTGCCATCAGTGAGGACAGTTCCACCGCTGAAGCTTTCTTT; cdr3_aa: CAISEDSSTAEAFF
d_call: TRBD1; j_call: TRBJ2-1; v_call: TRBV28; clone_size: -; cdr3_nt: TGTGCCAGCAGCTTAACCGGGACAGGGAGGGAAGGGGAGCAGTTCTTC; cdr3_aa: CASSLTGTGREGEQFF
d_call: -; j_call: TRBJ2-1; v_call: TRBV20-1; clone_size: -; cdr3_nt: TGCAGTGCTAGAAATCAGAACGGCTACAATGAGCAGTTCTTC; cdr3_aa: CSARNQNGYNEQFF
d_call: TRBD2; j_call: TRBJ2-3; v_call: TRBV5-4; clone_size: many; cdr3_nt: TGTGCCAGCAGCTTGTCGAGCGGGGTCCAGAATACGCAGTATTTT; cdr3_aa: CASSLSSGVQNTQYF
d_call: -; j_call: TRBJ2-7; v_call: TRBV11-2; clone_size: many; cdr3_nt: TGTGCCAGCAGCCCATGGACAAACCGCTACGAGCAGTACTTC; cdr3_aa: CASSPWTNRYEQYF
d_call: -; j_call: TRBJ1-3; v_call: TRBV20-1; clone_size: many; cdr3_nt: TGCAGTGCTAGTTTAGCTACTTTCTCTGGAAACACCATATATTTT; cdr3_aa: CSASLATFSGNTIYF
d_call: -; j_call: TRBJ2-3; v_call: TRBV20-1; clone_size: many; cdr3_nt: TGCAGTGCTAGGGGCACAGATACGCAGTATTTT; cdr3_aa: CSARGTDTQYF
d_call: TRBD2; j_call: TRBJ2-3; v_call: TRBV6-5; clone_size: many; cdr3_nt: TGTGCCAGCAGTTACTATGCGGGGGGGCGCACAGATACGCAGTATTTT; cdr3_aa: CASSYYAGGRTDTQYF
d_call: -; j_call: TRBJ2-7; v_call: TRBV3-1; clone_size: many; cdr3_nt: TGTGCCAGCAGCCAATACGACGAGCAGTACTTC; cdr3_aa: CASSQYDEQYF
d_call: -; j_call: TRBJ2-7; v_call: TRBV7-9; clone_size: -; cdr3_nt: TGTGCCAGCAGCTCCTGGGGGCCAGCGCGTCTCTCCTACGAGCAGTACTTC; cdr3_aa: CASSSWGPARLSYEQYF